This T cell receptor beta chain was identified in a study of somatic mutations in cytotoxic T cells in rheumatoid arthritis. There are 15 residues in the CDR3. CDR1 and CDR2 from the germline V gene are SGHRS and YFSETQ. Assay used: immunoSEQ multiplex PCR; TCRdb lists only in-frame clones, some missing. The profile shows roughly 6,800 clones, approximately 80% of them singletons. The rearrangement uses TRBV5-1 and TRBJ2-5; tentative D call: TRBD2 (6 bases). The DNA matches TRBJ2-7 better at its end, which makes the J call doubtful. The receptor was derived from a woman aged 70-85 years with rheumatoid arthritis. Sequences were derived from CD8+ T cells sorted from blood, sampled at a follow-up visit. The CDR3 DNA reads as TGCGCCAGCAGCTTGGTGGTAGCGGAGACCTACGAGCAGTACTTC. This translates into CASSLVVAETYEQYF.